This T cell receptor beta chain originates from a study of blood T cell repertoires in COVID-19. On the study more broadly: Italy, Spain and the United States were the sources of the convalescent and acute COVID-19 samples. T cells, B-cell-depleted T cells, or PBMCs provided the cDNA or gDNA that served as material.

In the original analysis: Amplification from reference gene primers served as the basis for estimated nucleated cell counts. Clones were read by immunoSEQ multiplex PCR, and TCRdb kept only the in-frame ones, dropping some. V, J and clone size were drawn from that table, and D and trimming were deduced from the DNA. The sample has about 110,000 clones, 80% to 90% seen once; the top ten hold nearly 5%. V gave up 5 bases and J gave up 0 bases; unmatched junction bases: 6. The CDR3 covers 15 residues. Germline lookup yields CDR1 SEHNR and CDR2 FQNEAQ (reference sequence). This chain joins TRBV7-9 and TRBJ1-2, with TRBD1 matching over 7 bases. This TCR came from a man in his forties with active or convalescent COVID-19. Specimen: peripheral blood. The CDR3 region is CASSDGTVTNYGYTF. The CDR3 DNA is TGTGCCAGCAGCGACGGGACAGTTACTAACTATGGCTACACCTTC.